The TCR beta chain under discussion was sequenced for a study of tumor-infiltrating lymphocytes in primary liver carcinoma. Study-wide results and caveats: Roughly 7-24% of top clones, and no more, occurred in all five tumor regions. Tumors had a significantly higher top-250-clone fraction than blood (p = 0.039).

Reverse transcription of approximately 520 ng total RNA with a constant-region primer produced TCR beta cDNA. Three-round nested multiplex PCR performed with slightly modified ARM-PCR produced the TCR beta libraries. Rounds one and two of PCR, each of about 10 cycles, were primed with TRBV1-TRBV30 forward primers and a C-beta reverse primer. TCRdb re-called the multiplex PCR reads through MiXCR, storing one row per CDR3 protein. This sample has 100,000 or so distinct CDR3 sequences, with under 70% found just once. Germline V gives CDR1 SGHTA, CDR2 FQGTGA. Between the trimmed V and J ends, which lost 2 bases and 2 bases, there was a span of 12 bases. CDR3 length equals 15 residues. From unsorted bulk tissue weighing roughly 18-31 mg, DNA and RNA were co-extracted. Patients underwent surgical resection for primary liver carcinoma. In regard to this clonotype: The antigen is not known.

The sample consisted of liver tumor tissue from sampling region 2. The subset here: tumor region T2, inferior pole. The receptor was isolated from a woman aged 60-70 years with primary liver carcinoma and hepatitis B virus infection. The chain employs TRBV7-3 and TRBJ1-1; D gene ambiguous. The CDR3 protein is CASSLQPAGNTEAFF. For the CDR3, the DNA is TGTGCCAGCAGCTTACAGCCCGCAGGAAACACTGAAGCTTTCTTT.